This TCR beta chain was sequenced in a study of neoadjuvant anti-PD-1 for oral cavity cancer. In the study overall: Patients without progression received a fourth nivolumab dose around day 43, then surgical resection on days 50-56.

Sequenced by immunoSEQ multiplex PCR; TCRdb stores in-frame clones only, minus some. The data contain tens of thousands of clones, around 88% of them singletons. General study results and limits: Post-nivolumab, blood T cell clonality was significantly elevated in non-responders. Only a few patients per response group were TCR-analyzed; validation needed.

CDR3 length: 14 residues. In regard to this clone: Its antigen remains unidentified.

The receptor's source is a person aged 40-85 years with oral cavity squamous cell carcinoma. The V gene is TRBV21-1, the J gene TRBJ1-1. TRBV21-1 is annotated as a pseudogene. The starting material was PBMCs, obtained before nivolumab (anti-PD-1) treatment. The CDR3 bases are TGTGCCAGCTTTCCGGGACTCCTGAACACTGAAGCTTTCTTT. Residues: CASFPGLLNTEAFF.